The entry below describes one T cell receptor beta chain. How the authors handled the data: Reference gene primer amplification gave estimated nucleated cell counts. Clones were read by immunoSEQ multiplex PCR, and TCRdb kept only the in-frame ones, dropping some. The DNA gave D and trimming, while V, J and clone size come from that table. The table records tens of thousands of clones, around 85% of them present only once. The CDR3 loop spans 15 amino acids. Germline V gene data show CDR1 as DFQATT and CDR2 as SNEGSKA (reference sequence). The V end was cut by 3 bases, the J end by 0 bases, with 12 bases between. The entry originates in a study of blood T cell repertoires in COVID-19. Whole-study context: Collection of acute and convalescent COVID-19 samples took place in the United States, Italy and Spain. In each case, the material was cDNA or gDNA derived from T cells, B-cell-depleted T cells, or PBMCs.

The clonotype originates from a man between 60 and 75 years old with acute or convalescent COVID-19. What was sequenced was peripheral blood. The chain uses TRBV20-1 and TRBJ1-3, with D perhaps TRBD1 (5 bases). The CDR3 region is CSASTGTHSGNTIYF. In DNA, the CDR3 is TGCAGTGCTAGTACCGGGACTCACTCTGGAAACACCATATATTTT.